This TCR beta chain was retrieved from a study of blood T cell repertoires in COVID-19. Study details: Whether acute or convalescent, the COVID-19 samples came from the United States, Italy and Spain. The cDNA or gDNA used as material had been derived from T cells, B-cell-depleted T cells, or PBMCs.

The CDR3 is made up of 14 amino acids. Between the trimmed V and J ends, which lost 0 bases and 6 bases, there was a span of 12 bases. Germline values: CDR1 SGHRS, CDR2 YFSETQ. How the authors handled the data: Scientists estimated how many nucleated cells there were by amplifying reference gene primers. TCRdb's table, derived via immunoSEQ multiplex PCR, lists solely in-frame clones and lacks some. That table supplies the V and J calls and clone size; D and trimming were determined from the DNA. The sample shows some 110,000 clones, 70% to 90% of them seen only once. The genes are TRBV5-1 and TRBJ1-2; possibly TRBD1 for D (5 bases). The TCR comes from a human donor in a cohort sampled during active COVID-19. The specimen sequenced was peripheral blood. The CDR3 nucleotides are TGCGCCAGCAGCTTGGATTTCGGGACTGATGGCTACACCTTC. Translating it yields CASSLDFGTDGYTF.